A selection of T cell receptor beta chains follows, all from one sample in a study of T cell responses to AZD1222 COVID-19 vaccine. Sequencing used immunoSEQ multiplex PCR; TCRdb keeps in-frame clones, though not all of them. The top ten clones hold 47% of a sample with tens of thousands of clones, around 80% of them seen once. The sample was peripheral blood, taken 28 days after the second AZD1222 dose. The source of these receptors is an adult who received the AZD1222 COVID-19 vaccine. The CDR3 runs from the conserved cysteine through the conserved F or W. The D gene is left open where the match is weak. Rows give clone size only sometimes, using once, few, many, or a class for an expanded clone.

v_call: TRBV10-3
d_call: NA
j_call: TRBJ1-3
clone_size: NA
cdr3_nt: TGTGCCATCAAACCCCAGGGAGGCACTGGAAACACCATATATTTT
cdr3_aa: CAIKPQGGTGNTIYF

v_call: TRBV9
d_call: NA
j_call: TRBJ2-2
clone_size: NA
cdr3_nt: TGTGCCAGCGGGCGGGAAATTGGCACCGGGGAGCTGTTTTTT
cdr3_aa: CASGREIGTGELFF

v_call: TRBV7-2
d_call: TRBD2
j_call: TRBJ2-7
clone_size: NA
cdr3_nt: TGTGCCAGCAGCTCCGGGACTAGCGAGTACGAGCAGTACTTC
cdr3_aa: CASSSGTSEYEQYF

v_call: TRBV5-1
d_call: NA
j_call: TRBJ2-2
clone_size: NA
cdr3_nt: TGCGCCAGCGTCCCTCGAGACACTCACACCGGGGAGCTGTTTTTT
cdr3_aa: CASVPRDTHTGELFF

v_call: TRBV7-3
d_call: NA
j_call: TRBJ2-5
clone_size: NA
cdr3_nt: TGTGCCAGCAGCGACACACCACAAGAGACCCAGTACTTC
cdr3_aa: CASSDTPQETQYF

v_call: TRBV5-1
d_call: NA
j_call: TRBJ2-1
clone_size: few
cdr3_nt: TGCGCCAGCAGCCGGGCACTAGCTGTAGACAATGAGCAGTTCTTC
cdr3_aa: CASSRALAVDNEQFF

v_call: TRBV18
d_call: NA
j_call: TRBJ2-4
clone_size: NA
cdr3_nt: TGTGCCAGCTCACCACCCCCAGGGGGGGAAAACATTCAGTACTTC
cdr3_aa: CASSPPPGGENIQYF

v_call: TRBV11-2
d_call: NA
j_call: TRBJ2-6
clone_size: NA
cdr3_nt: TGTGCCAGCAGCTTAGTTTCCGGGGCCAACGTCCTGACTTTC
cdr3_aa: CASSLVSGANVLTF

v_call: TRBV18
d_call: NA
j_call: TRBJ2-3
clone_size: NA
cdr3_nt: TGTGCCAGCTCACCATTGCTCTTCACAGATACGCAGTATTTT
cdr3_aa: CASSPLLFTDTQYF

v_call: TRBV7-9
d_call: NA
j_call: TRBJ2-5
clone_size: NA
cdr3_nt: TGTGCCAGCAGCTTAGGTGGCCCTAGGGTCCAAGAGACCCAGTACTTC
cdr3_aa: CASSLGGPRVQETQYF

v_call: TRBV6-5
d_call: NA
j_call: TRBJ2-1
clone_size: NA
cdr3_nt: TGTGCCAGCAGTTACCGTGGCAGGGAGCATGAGCAGTTCTTC
cdr3_aa: CASSYRGREHEQFF

v_call: TRBV27
d_call: NA
j_call: TRBJ2-7
clone_size: NA
cdr3_nt: TGTGCCAGCAGGACAGGTACCGAGCAGTACTTC
cdr3_aa: CASRTGTEQYF

v_call: TRBV19
d_call: TRBD1
j_call: TRBJ1-3
clone_size: few
cdr3_nt: TGTGCCACCGGGACAGGGACAAACACCATATATTTT
cdr3_aa: CATGTGTNTIYF

v_call: TRBV6-5
d_call: TRBD2
j_call: TRBJ2-1
clone_size: NA
cdr3_nt: TGTGCCAGCAGATACCTAGCGGGAGGAATCAATGAGCAGTTCTTC
cdr3_aa: CASRYLAGGINEQFF

v_call: TRBV18
d_call: NA
j_call: TRBJ2-1
clone_size: NA
cdr3_nt: TGTGCCAGCTCACCGGGGGGATCCTACAATGAGCAGTTCTTC
cdr3_aa: CASSPGGSYNEQFF

v_call: TRBV9
d_call: TRBD2
j_call: TRBJ2-2
clone_size: NA
cdr3_nt: TGTGCCAGCAGCGTAGACGGGAGGGTAACCGGGGAGCTGTTTTTT
cdr3_aa: CASSVDGRVTGELFF

v_call: TRBV5-8
d_call: NA
j_call: TRBJ2-2
clone_size: few
cdr3_nt: TGTGCCAGCAGCTTGGCTCTTACGGAGAACACCGGGGAGCTGTTTTTT
cdr3_aa: CASSLALTENTGELFF

v_call: TRBV19
d_call: TRBD2
j_call: TRBJ2-3
clone_size: few
cdr3_nt: TGTGCCAGTAGTGGGGCGGGAGCGAGCACAGATACGCAGTATTTT
cdr3_aa: CASSGAGASTDTQYF

v_call: TRBV28
d_call: NA
j_call: TRBJ1-1
clone_size: NA
cdr3_nt: TGTGCCAGCGGTAGGCCAGCGAACACTGAAGCTTTCTTT
cdr3_aa: CASGRPANTEAFF

v_call: TRBV19
d_call: TRBD1
j_call: TRBJ1-6
clone_size: NA
cdr3_nt: TGTGCCAGTAGTTTTGACAGGGCTAATTCACCCCTCCACTTT
cdr3_aa: CASSFDRANSPLHF

v_call: TRBV7-9
d_call: NA
j_call: TRBJ1-3
clone_size: NA
cdr3_nt: TGTGCCAGCAGCTTAGACGCACACTCTGGAAACACCATATATTTT
cdr3_aa: CASSLDAHSGNTIYF

v_call: TRBV28
d_call: NA
j_call: TRBJ1-1
clone_size: NA
cdr3_nt: TGTGCCAGCAGTCCCCATGGCCACGACACTGAAGCTTTCTTT
cdr3_aa: CASSPHGHDTEAFF

v_call: TRBV7-9
d_call: NA
j_call: TRBJ1-2
clone_size: NA
cdr3_nt: TGTGCCAGCAGCCCGCCGGGAAGCCTAAGGGGCTACACCTTC
cdr3_aa: CASSPPGSLRGYTF

v_call: TRBV7-9
d_call: NA
j_call: TRBJ2-7
clone_size: NA
cdr3_nt: TGTGCCAGCAGCCACGGTTTGGGACCCTCGGAGCAGTACTTC
cdr3_aa: CASSHGLGPSEQYF

v_call: TRBV6-2/TRBV6-3
d_call: NA
j_call: TRBJ1-5
clone_size: NA
cdr3_nt: TGTGCCAGCAGTTTGGTGCCAGGGTCTAGCAATCAGCCCCAGCATTTT
cdr3_aa: CASSLVPGSSNQPQHF

v_call: TRBV4-3
d_call: NA
j_call: TRBJ1-1
clone_size: NA
cdr3_nt: TGCGCCAGCAGCCAAGAAGGACGGGGAAACACTGAAGCTTTCTTT
cdr3_aa: CASSQEGRGNTEAFF

v_call: TRBV15
d_call: TRBD1
j_call: TRBJ2-2
clone_size: NA
cdr3_nt: TGTGCCACCAGCAGAGGGTGGGGGACAGCGAACACCGGGGAGCTGTTTTTT
cdr3_aa: CATSRGWGTANTGELFF

v_call: TRBV5-1
d_call: NA
j_call: TRBJ1-3
clone_size: NA
cdr3_nt: TGCGCCAGCACCGAGAGGGGGACGTCTGGAAACACCATATATTTT
cdr3_aa: CASTERGTSGNTIYF

v_call: TRBV27
d_call: TRBD2
j_call: TRBJ2-3
clone_size: few
cdr3_nt: TGTGCCAGCAGTTTCGGCGGGGGGGCCATCGATACGCAGTATTTT
cdr3_aa: CASSFGGGAIDTQYF

v_call: TRBV4-3
d_call: TRBD1
j_call: TRBJ2-7
clone_size: NA
cdr3_nt: TGCGCCAGCAGCCACGCCCCGGGACAGGGGACAGGCGAGCAGTACTTC
cdr3_aa: CASSHAPGQGTGEQYF

v_call: TRBV29-1
d_call: NA
j_call: TRBJ2-5
clone_size: NA
cdr3_nt: TGCAGCGTTGAAAAAGACAGTCTTCAAGAGACCCAGTACTTC
cdr3_aa: CSVEKDSLQETQYF

v_call: TRBV28
d_call: TRBD1
j_call: TRBJ1-1
clone_size: NA
cdr3_nt: TGTGCCAGCAGAAAAGGGACAGGGGTAAATACTGAAGCTTTCTTT
cdr3_aa: CASRKGTGVNTEAFF

v_call: TRBV25-1
d_call: NA
j_call: TRBJ2-5
clone_size: NA
cdr3_nt: TGTGCCAGCAAAGGGCTGGGTTCGGAGACCCAGTACTTC
cdr3_aa: CASKGLGSETQYF

v_call: TRBV10-3
d_call: TRBD1
j_call: TRBJ2-7
clone_size: NA
cdr3_nt: TGTGCCATCAGTGAGTCGACCTGGGACAGGGACACCTACGAGCAGTACTTC
cdr3_aa: CAISESTWDRDTYEQYF

v_call: TRBV7-8
d_call: NA
j_call: TRBJ2-7
clone_size: NA
cdr3_nt: TGTGCCAGCAGCTTAGAGGGCCAGGGGATTTACTACGAGCAGTACTTC
cdr3_aa: CASSLEGQGIYYEQYF

v_call: TRBV19
d_call: NA
j_call: TRBJ2-7
clone_size: NA
cdr3_nt: TGTGCCAGTAGTGTACTTCCCGGGACACATTACGAGCAGTACTTC
cdr3_aa: CASSVLPGTHYEQYF

v_call: TRBV9
d_call: NA
j_call: TRBJ2-7
clone_size: NA
cdr3_nt: TGTGCCAGCAGCACGGGACCAGCAGCACCTCAGTACGAGCAGTACTTC
cdr3_aa: CASSTGPAAPQYEQYF

v_call: TRBV2
d_call: NA
j_call: TRBJ1-5
clone_size: NA
cdr3_nt: TGTGCCAGCAGTGTTGAGGGAAACAATCAGCCCCAGCATTTT
cdr3_aa: CASSVEGNNQPQHF

v_call: TRBV30
d_call: TRBD1
j_call: TRBJ2-2
clone_size: NA
cdr3_nt: TGTGCCTGGGACGGGACAGCGAACACCGGGGAGCTGTTTTTT
cdr3_aa: CAWDGTANTGELFF

v_call: TRBV28
d_call: TRBD2
j_call: TRBJ2-1
clone_size: NA
cdr3_nt: TGTGCCAGCAGTTTCGGCGGGAGGGGGAATGAGCAGTTCTTC
cdr3_aa: CASSFGGRGNEQFF

v_call: TRBV19
d_call: NA
j_call: TRBJ1-2
clone_size: NA
cdr3_nt: TGTGCCAGTAGTATCTGGGGATCTGGCTACACCTTC
cdr3_aa: CASSIWGSGYTF

v_call: TRBV28
d_call: NA
j_call: TRBJ2-7
clone_size: NA
cdr3_nt: TGTGCCAGCAGTTTATCAGGGGATAATGGGCCGCGGGGAAACTTC
cdr3_aa: CASSLSGDNGPRGNF

v_call: TRBV3-1/TRBV3-2
d_call: NA
j_call: TRBJ1-2
clone_size: NA
cdr3_nt: TGTGCCAGCAGCCAAGATCTCCCAGAGATGAGGGGCTACACCTTC
cdr3_aa: CASSQDLPEMRGYTF

v_call: TRBV2
d_call: TRBD1
j_call: TRBJ2-7
clone_size: NA
cdr3_nt: TGTGCCAGCACCGTAGGACAGGGTGGGTACGAGCAGTACTTC
cdr3_aa: CASTVGQGGYEQYF

v_call: TRBV13
d_call: TRBD2
j_call: TRBJ2-1
clone_size: NA
cdr3_nt: TGTGCCAGCAGCTTAAGCGGGAGGATGAATGAGCAGTTCTTC
cdr3_aa: CASSLSGRMNEQFF

v_call: TRBV30
d_call: TRBD2
j_call: TRBJ2-5
clone_size: NA
cdr3_nt: TGTGCCTGGAGTGAACTTCTAGCGGGGGGGCCAGAGACCCAGTACTTC
cdr3_aa: CAWSELLAGGPETQYF

v_call: TRBV7-2
d_call: NA
j_call: TRBJ1-5
clone_size: NA
cdr3_nt: TGTGCCAGCAGCCTCTCCTGGGAATATAGCAATCAGCCCCAGCATTTT
cdr3_aa: CASSLSWEYSNQPQHF

v_call: TRBV4-3
d_call: NA
j_call: TRBJ1-4
clone_size: NA
cdr3_nt: TGCGCCAGCAGCCAAGTCCGAACCACTAATGAAAAACTGTTTTTT
cdr3_aa: CASSQVRTTNEKLFF

v_call: TRBV3-1/TRBV3-2
d_call: NA
j_call: TRBJ2-7
clone_size: NA
cdr3_nt: TGTGCCAGCAGCCAAGTCTCTGCCCTTTCCTACGAGCAGTACTTC
cdr3_aa: CASSQVSALSYEQYF

v_call: TRBV7-3
d_call: NA
j_call: TRBJ2-2
clone_size: once
cdr3_nt: TGTGCCAGCAGCCAAAATCAGGGGAACACCGGGGAGCTGTTTTTT
cdr3_aa: CASSQNQGNTGELFF

v_call: TRBV14
d_call: NA
j_call: TRBJ2-1
clone_size: once
cdr3_nt: TGTGCCAGCAGCCAAGGAGTAGGCCGAGGGTCCTACAATGAGCAGTTCTTC
cdr3_aa: CASSQGVGRGSYNEQFF

v_call: TRBV5-4
d_call: TRBD1
j_call: TRBJ2-7
clone_size: NA
cdr3_nt: TGTGCCAGCAGCTCGGACCTCCACTCGACAGGGGCCTACGAGCAGTACTTC
cdr3_aa: CASSSDLHSTGAYEQYF

v_call: TRBV30
d_call: TRBD1
j_call: TRBJ1-5
clone_size: NA
cdr3_nt: TGTGCCTGGGGCGGACAGGGGGTTTCGCCCCAGCATTTT
cdr3_aa: CAWGGQGVSPQHF

v_call: TRBV5-1
d_call: NA
j_call: TRBJ2-1
clone_size: few
cdr3_nt: TGCGCCAGCAGCTTGGAGGCAGGCTACAATGAGCAGTTCTTC
cdr3_aa: CASSLEAGYNEQFF